Detailed here is one T cell receptor beta chain. These data come from a study of shared clonotypes between healthy human individuals. The V gene lost 10 bases and the J gene lost 1 base, with 15 bases spanning the gap. Germline loops: CDR1 MNHNS, CDR2 SASEGT. The CDR3 consists of 14 residues. In the original processing: For the immunoSEQ data, sequences were junction-only without quality scores, so filtering differed. Sequenced by immunoSEQ multiplex PCR; TCRdb stores in-frame clones only, minus some. V and J calls and clone size are given by that table; D and trimming were obtained from the DNA. The sample consists of roughly 1,500,000 clones, 98% of them appearing once.

The clonotype comes from a man aged 25-45 years in good health. V and J are TRBV6-1 and TRBJ2-3, with D tentatively TRBD2 (6 bases). The sample comprised naive CD4+ T cells sorted from blood. Subset defined: CD45RA+ positively selected. CDR3 loop: CANSKTSRTDTQYF. CDR3 nucleotide sequence: TGTGCCAACTCGAAGACTAGTCGCACAGATACGCAGTATTTT.